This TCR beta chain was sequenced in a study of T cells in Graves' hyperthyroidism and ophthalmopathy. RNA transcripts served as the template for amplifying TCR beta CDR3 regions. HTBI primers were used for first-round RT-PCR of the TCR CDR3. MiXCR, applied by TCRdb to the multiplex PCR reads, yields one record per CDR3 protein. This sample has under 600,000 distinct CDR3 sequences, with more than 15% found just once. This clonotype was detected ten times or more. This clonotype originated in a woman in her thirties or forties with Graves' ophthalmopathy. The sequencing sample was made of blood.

The CDR3 sequence: CASSVRRDTQYF. The CDR3 coding sequence is TGTGCCAGCAGCGTACGGAGGGATACGCAGTATTTT. The chain combines TRBV2 with TRBJ2-3; D may be TRBD2 (5 bases). The CDR3 runs to 12 residues. The germline V gene has CDR1 SNHLY and CDR2 FYNNEI. Trimming cost V 6 bases and J 6 bases, with 10 bases left between them.